Only one count was recorded for the clone carrying this T cell receptor (beta chain). The antigen is undetermined. These data originate in a study of STAT3 mutations in large granular lymphocyte leukemia. Findings of the study overall: Persisting codominant clonotypes may have hidden a small pathogenic clone. Suggested: STAT3 mutation was not the ancestral event for these clonal expansions. In T-cell large granular lymphocyte leukemia, about half of patients showed multiple immunodominant subclonotypes.

V was cut by 7 bases and J by 11 bases, with 18 bases left in between. Germline V gene sequence: CDR1 LNHDA, CDR2 SQIVND (reference sequence). This CDR3 is 13 amino acids long. Method: immunoSEQ multiplex PCR; TCRdb's copy keeps in-frame clones and lacks some. The data hold 25,000 to 40,000 clones, with around 85% observed a single time. This receptor was identified in a man between 60 and 70 years old with T-cell large granular lymphocyte leukemia. Some clones in this sample may be carry-over from other donors' samples. The sequencing sample was made of peripheral blood mononuclear cells. The chain is built from TRBV19 and TRBJ2-4; tentative D call: TRBD1 (5 bases). The CDR3 region is CASTGHGRGVQYF. Here the CDR3 DNA reads TGTGCCAGTACTGGACACGGACGTGGGGTTCAGTACTTC.